What follows is one T cell receptor beta chain and its context. What this receptor recognizes is not known. No qualities accompany the bases; no much larger clone lies one base away. Hyperthyroidism patients were newly diagnosed, with disease duration under 2 months, and aged 18 to 65 years. Any patient with an uncontrolled infection, another autoimmune disease, pregnancy or lactation was excluded. Diagnoses were established on the basis of clinical symptoms, serum thyroxine and TRAb, thyroid ultrasound, and orbital computed tomography. For progressor patients, blood was drawn at the first diagnosis of hyperthyroidism, before any ophthalmopathy symptoms had appeared. PBMCs were separated from roughly 9.3 ml of fresh peripheral blood using Ficoll-Paque density gradient centrifugation. Progressor patients were defined as those initially diagnosed with Graves' hyperthyroidism in whom ophthalmopathy developed during follow-up. Total RNA was extracted with Trizol reagent, and quality was checked on an Agilent 2100 Bioanalyzer.

The data derive from a study of T cells in Graves' hyperthyroidism and ophthalmopathy (dated by TCRdb to about 2019). Concerning the study at large: Peripheral blood was sampled at the time of initial diagnosis, prior to any treatment. For training and testing, the 80 to 100 patients in the discovery cohort were randomly divided in a 7:3 ratio. The paper reports TCR Vbeta CDR3 sequencing of over 120 peripheral blood samples: some 44 ophthalmopathy, roughly 80 hyperthyroidism and around 17 progressor patients. Once sampling was done, hyperthyroidism patients were given methimazole at a starting dose of 30 mg daily, whereas ophthalmopathy patients were given high-dose intravenous methylprednisolone. Thyroid tissue and blood T-cell repertoires from over 5 Graves' hyperthyroidism patients were also compared in the study. An independent validation cohort of around 19 hyperthyroidism patients and some 15 patients who later progressed to ophthalmopathy tested prospective prediction of ophthalmopathy. To identify TCR V-J signatures that set the groups apart, the researchers used a discovery cohort of 100 patients, made up of roughly 45 with Graves' ophthalmopathy and about 55 with stable Graves' hyperthyroidism. Here is what the overall study found, with its caveats: During validation, the model predicted progression to ophthalmopathy a median of roughly six months ahead of onset, with approximately 70% sensitivity and about 72% specificity. Blood samples also contained most of the expanded thyroid clonotypes (frequency above 0.001), which suggests that blood repertoires may reflect thyroid immune responses. Sample size was not statistically predetermined, and investigators were not blinded to group allocation. In cross-validation, a model built on a 13 V-J signature told ophthalmopathy apart from stable hyperthyroidism with approximately 90% sensitivity and around 84% specificity, and in testing the same model reached 80%/75%.

Measured from the cysteine to the phenylalanine, the CDR3 is 15 residues long. The entry retains the CDR3 DNA only, 45 bases that are in frame from base 1. CDR1 and CDR2 were assigned from the germline V gene (reference sequence) as GTSNPN and SVGIG. Trimmed from V: 2 bases; trimmed from J: 0 bases; junction bases lacking a gene match: 3. The TCR beta CDR3 regions were amplified from the RNA transcripts. The TCR CDR3 was subjected to a first round of RT-PCR using the HTBI primer set and the Qiagen OneStep RT-PCR kit. Libraries were constructed in a second round of multiplex PCR, after which size selection and purification were performed. The libraries were sequenced on an Illumina HiSeq2000 using paired-end 100 bp reads. Regarding the original processing steps: SOAPnuke was used to process the raw data, throwing out any read that contained adapters or uncalled bases, had a mean Phred below 15, or lacked an exact constant-primer or identifier match. High-quality paired reads were merged using COPE v1.2.5, and each unique nucleotide sequence was defined as a clonotype. Clonotypes were aligned to IMGT TRBV, TRBD and TRBJ reference segments using MiTCR v1.1. The analysis included only V-J combinations with a frequency above 0.0001, which together covered 98% to 99.2% of the repertoires. The TCS score was defined as F50 (clonal expansion) divided by E x V (chaos), with BLOSUM62-based TCRdist calculated between CDR3 peptides within each V-J. Welch's t-statistics and random forest reduced several hundred V-J features to 10 to 15, which were used in a naive Bayes classifier (R e1071). The public reads were quality trimmed at Q25 with fastp and then assembled into clones with MiXCR by TCRdb, keeping productive beta chains. For every CDR3 protein sequence, its rows merge into one entry that carries the most common genes and DNA. In this record, the V and J calls reflect TCRdb's handling and not the investigators' own analysis. For this sample there are approximately 600,000 distinct CDR3 sequences; 14% appear just once. 5.8% of the sample comes from the top ten.

The sequenced material came from blood. This clonotype originated in a woman under 40 with Graves' hyperthyroidism that later progressed to Graves' ophthalmopathy. Here the chain combines TRBV30 and TRBJ1-5; 8 bases in the junction line up with TRBD1. This receptor has the CDR3 CAWSSGTGSNQPQHF. The base sequence is TGTGCCTGGAGTAGTGGGACAGGTAGCAATCAGCCCCAGCATTTT.